This T cell receptor (beta chain) was captured by sequencing in a study of blood T cell repertoires in COVID-19. On the study more broadly: Sample material is recorded as cDNA or gDNA derived from T cells, B-cell-depleted T cells, or PBMCs.

V dropped 6 bases and J dropped 3 bases, with 11 bases sitting between them. The CDR3 totals 13 residues. Those who participated ranged in age from about 18 to 89 years and resided in around 22 US areas. In assigning cohorts, the study relied on participant-reported clinical history. The recovered donors of Cohort 3 showed two negative PCRs, clearance, or symptom resolution. Sequencing was performed with immunoSEQ multiplex PCR; in TCRdb, only in-frame clones are kept and a portion is missing. The data show 200,000 to 250,000 clones, with 90% seen just once and around 1.3% held by the top ten. The sample comprised PBMCs or T cells enriched from blood (not recorded which). This clonotype was sampled from a man between 25 and 39 years old who had recovered from COVID-19. V and J are TRBV12-3 or TRBV12-4 and TRBJ1-1; no reliable D call. CDR3 bases: TGTGCCAGCAGCTGGAGGGATGACACTGAAGCTTTCTTT. It specifies CASSWRDDTEAFF.